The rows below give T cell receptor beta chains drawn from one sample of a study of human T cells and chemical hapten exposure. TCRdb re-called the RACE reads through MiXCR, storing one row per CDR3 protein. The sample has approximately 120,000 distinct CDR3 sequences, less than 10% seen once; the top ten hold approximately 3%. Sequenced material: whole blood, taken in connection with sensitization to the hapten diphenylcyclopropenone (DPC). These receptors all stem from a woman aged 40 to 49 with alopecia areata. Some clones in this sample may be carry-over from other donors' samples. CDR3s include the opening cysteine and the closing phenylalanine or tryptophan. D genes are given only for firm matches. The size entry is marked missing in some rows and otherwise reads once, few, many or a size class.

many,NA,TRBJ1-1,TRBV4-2,TGTGCCAGCAGCCAAGCTGGGGGCAGGAACACTGAAGCTTTCTTT,CASSQAGGRNTEAFF
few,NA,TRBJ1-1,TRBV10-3,TGTGCCATCAGTGCTAGAGGGGACACTGAAGCTTTCTTT,CAISARGDTEAFF
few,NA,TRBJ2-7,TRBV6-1,TGTGCCATTTCGGGACGGAGAGACTACGAGCAGTACTTC,CAISGRRDYEQYF
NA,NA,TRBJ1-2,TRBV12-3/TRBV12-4,TGTGCCAGCAGGCGGGGAGCGGGGGGTACCAACTATGGCTACACCTTC,CASRRGAGGTNYGYTF
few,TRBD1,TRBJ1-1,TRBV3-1,TGTGCCAGCAGCCAGGGGACAGGGCCTATGAACACTGAAGCTTTCTTT,CASSQGTGPMNTEAFF
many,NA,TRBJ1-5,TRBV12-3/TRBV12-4,TGTGCCAGCAGTTACCGGGACACTCAGCCCCAGCATTTT,CASSYRDTQPQHF
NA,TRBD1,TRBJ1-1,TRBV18,TGTGCCAGCTCACCATGGGGACAGCAAGTTAGTAACACTGAAGCTTTCTTT,CASSPWGQQVSNTEAFF
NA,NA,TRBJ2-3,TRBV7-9,TGTGCCAGCAGCTCTCGGATCGGAGATACGCAGTATTTT,CASSSRIGDTQYF
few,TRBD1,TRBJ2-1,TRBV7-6,TGTGCCAGCAGCGAACGGGACAGCTACAATGAGCAGTTCTTC,CASSERDSYNEQFF
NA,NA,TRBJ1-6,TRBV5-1,TGCGCCAGCAGCTGGGAGGGGAGCTCCTATAATTCACCCCTCCACTTT,CASSWEGSSYNSPLHF
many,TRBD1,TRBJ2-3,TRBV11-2,TGTGCCAGCAGCCTACAGGGGTCCGGTACGCAGTATTTT,CASSLQGSGTQYF
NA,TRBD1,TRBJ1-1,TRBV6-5,TGTGCCAGCAGTTACTCTGGGACAGCTAACACTGAAGCTTTCTTT,CASSYSGTANTEAFF
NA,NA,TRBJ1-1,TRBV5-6,TGTGCCAGCAGCCCCCTCGTCGCCACTGAAGCTTTCTTT,CASSPLVATEAFF
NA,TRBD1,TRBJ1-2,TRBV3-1,TGTGCCAGCAGCCAAGATTCAGGACAGGGCTACTATGGCTACACCTTC,CASSQDSGQGYYGYTF
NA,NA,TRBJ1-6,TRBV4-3,TGCGCCAGCAGCCAAGAAGGCGGGGGGACCTATAATTCACCCCTCCACTTT,CASSQEGGGTYNSPLHF
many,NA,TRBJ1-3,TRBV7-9,TGTGCCAGCAGCCACGCCGGGACGGAGGATCGCTACTCTGGAAACACCATATATTTT,CASSHAGTEDRYSGNTIYF
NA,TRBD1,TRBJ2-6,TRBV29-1,TGCAGCGTACTCAGCCGGGACAGGGGTTACTCTGGGGCCAACGTCCTGACTTTC,CSVLSRDRGYSGANVLTF
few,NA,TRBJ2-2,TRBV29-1,TGCAGCGTGGAGAAAGGGCGCAGAACCGGGGAGCTGTTTTTT,CSVEKGRRTGELFF
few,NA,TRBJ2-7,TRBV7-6,TGTGCCAGCAGCTTTGCAACCGGGGGTGCCGAGCAGTACTTC,CASSFATGGAEQYF
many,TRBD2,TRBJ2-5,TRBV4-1,TGCGCCAGCAGCCAAGGCCTAGCGGGGTACCAAGAGACCCAGTACTTC,CASSQGLAGYQETQYF
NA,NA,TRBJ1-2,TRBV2,TGTGCCAGCGCGGGGAACTATGGCTACACCTTC,CASAGNYGYTF
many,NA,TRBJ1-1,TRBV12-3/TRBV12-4,TGTGCCAGCAGTCTCCGGGCCACCAGGGGCACTGAAGCTTTCTTT,CASSLRATRGTEAFF
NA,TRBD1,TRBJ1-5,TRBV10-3,TGTGCCATCAGTGAGGGACAGGGGGCCGGTCAGCCCCAGCATTTT,CAISEGQGAGQPQHF
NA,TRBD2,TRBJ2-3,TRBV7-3,TGTGCCAGCAGCCTGGGGACTAGCGACCTCACAGATACGCAGTATTTT,CASSLGTSDLTDTQYF
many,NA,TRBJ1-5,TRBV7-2,TGTGCCAGCAGCTTAATTTCGGCAGGGCTAAGCAATCAGCCCCAGCATTTT,CASSLISAGLSNQPQHF
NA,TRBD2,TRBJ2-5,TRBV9,TGTGCCAGCAGCGGAAGCCCGGGACTAGCGGGGGGACCCCGAGAGACCCAGTACTTC,CASSGSPGLAGGPRETQYF
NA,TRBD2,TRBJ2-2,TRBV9,TGTGCCAGCAGCCCAGGCGGGGGGCGCGACACCGGGGAGCTGTTTTTT,CASSPGGGRDTGELFF
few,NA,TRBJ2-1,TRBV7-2,TGTGCCAGCAGCTTAGTTGCCTACAATGAGCAGTTCTTC,CASSLVAYNEQFF
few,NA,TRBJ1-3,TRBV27,TGTGCCAGCAGGCGAAGGGGAGGCGGAAACACCATATATTTT,CASRRRGGGNTIYF
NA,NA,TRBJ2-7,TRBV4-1,TGCGCCAGCAGCCGGGACGCCAAGTATCCCTACGAGCAGTACTTC,CASSRDAKYPYEQYF
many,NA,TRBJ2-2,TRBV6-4,TGTGCCAGCGTTCCGGGCCTTGCGAACACCGGGGAGCTGTTTTTT,CASVPGLANTGELFF
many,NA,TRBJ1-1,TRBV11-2,TGTGCCAGCAGCTCGGGTCCGAACACTGAAGCTTTCTTT,CASSSGPNTEAFF
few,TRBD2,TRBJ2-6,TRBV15,TGTGCCACCAGCAGAGATCAGGGGTTAGCGGGGTCTGGGGCCAACGTCCTGACTTTC,CATSRDQGLAGSGANVLTF